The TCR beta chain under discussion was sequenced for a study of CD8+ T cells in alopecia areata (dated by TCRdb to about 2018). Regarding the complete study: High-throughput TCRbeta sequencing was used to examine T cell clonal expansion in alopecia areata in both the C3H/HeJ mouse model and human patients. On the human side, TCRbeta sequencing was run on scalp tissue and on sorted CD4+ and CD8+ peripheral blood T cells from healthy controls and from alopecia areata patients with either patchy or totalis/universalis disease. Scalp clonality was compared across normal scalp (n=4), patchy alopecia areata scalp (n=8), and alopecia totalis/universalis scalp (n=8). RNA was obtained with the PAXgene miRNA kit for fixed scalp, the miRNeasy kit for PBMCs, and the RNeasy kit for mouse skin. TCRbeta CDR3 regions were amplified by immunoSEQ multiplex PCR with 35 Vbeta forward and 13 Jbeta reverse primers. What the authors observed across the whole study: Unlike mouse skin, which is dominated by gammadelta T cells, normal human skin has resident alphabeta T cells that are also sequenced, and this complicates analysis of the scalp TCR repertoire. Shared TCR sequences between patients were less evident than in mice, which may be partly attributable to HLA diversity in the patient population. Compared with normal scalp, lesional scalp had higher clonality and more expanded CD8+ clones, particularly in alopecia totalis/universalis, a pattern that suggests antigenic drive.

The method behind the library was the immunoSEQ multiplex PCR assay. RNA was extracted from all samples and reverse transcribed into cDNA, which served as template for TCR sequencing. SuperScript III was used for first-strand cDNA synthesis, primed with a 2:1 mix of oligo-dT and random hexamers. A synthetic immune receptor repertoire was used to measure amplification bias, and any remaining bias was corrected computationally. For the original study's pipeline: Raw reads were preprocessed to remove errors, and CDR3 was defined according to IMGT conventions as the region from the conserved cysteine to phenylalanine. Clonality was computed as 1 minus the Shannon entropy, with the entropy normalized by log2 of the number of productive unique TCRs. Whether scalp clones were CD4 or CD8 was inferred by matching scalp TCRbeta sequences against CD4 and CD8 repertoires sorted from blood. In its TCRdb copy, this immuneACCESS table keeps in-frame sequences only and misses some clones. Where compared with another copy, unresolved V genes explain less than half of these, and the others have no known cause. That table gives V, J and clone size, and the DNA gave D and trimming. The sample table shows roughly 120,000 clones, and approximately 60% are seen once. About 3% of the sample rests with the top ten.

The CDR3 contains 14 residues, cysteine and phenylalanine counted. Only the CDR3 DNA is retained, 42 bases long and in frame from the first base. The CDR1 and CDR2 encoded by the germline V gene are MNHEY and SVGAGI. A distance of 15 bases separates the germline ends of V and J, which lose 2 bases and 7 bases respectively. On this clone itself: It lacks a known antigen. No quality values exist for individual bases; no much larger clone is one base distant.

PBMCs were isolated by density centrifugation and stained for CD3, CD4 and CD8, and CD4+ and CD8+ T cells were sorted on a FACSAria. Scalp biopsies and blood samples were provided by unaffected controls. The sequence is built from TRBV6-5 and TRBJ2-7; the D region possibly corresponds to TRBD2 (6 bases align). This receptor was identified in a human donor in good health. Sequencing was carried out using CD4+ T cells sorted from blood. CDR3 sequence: CASSYRGRNWEQYF. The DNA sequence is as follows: TGTGCCAGCAGTTACCGGGGGAGAAACTGGGAGCAGTACTTC.